This T cell receptor beta chain was sequenced during a study of T cell responses to AZD1222 COVID-19 vaccine. Study overall: Second doses that came at about 4 or about 12 weeks were put together.

Germline V gene sequence: CDR1 SGHNT, CDR2 YYREEE (reference sequence). Trimming took 4 bases from V and 2 from J, leaving 11 bases between them. The CDR3 is 14 amino acids. TCRdb keeps only in-frame clones here, not all; method: immunoSEQ multiplex PCR. The sample gives 95,000 or so clones, 85% to 90% of which show up once; 3.5% to 4% is in the top ten. The source of this sequence is an adult in good health. The V gene is TRBV5-4, the J gene TRBJ2-3; weak D call: TRBD1 (6 bases). The input for sequencing was peripheral blood, taken on day 0 of AZD1222 vaccination. The CDR3 reads CASSRLGATDTQYF. As DNA, the CDR3 is TGTGCCAGCAGCCGATTGGGGGCCACAGATACGCAGTATTTT.